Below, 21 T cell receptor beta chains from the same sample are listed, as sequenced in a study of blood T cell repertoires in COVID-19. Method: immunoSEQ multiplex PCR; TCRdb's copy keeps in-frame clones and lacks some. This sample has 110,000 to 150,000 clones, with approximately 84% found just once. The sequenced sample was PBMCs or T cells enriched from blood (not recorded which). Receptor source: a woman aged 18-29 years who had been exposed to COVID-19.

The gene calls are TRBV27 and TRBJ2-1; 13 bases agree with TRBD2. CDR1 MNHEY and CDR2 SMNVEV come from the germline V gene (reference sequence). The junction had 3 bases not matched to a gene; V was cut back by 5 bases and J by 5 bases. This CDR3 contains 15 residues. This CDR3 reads CASSPGTSGNNEQFF. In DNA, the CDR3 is TGTGCCAGCAGTCCCGGGACTAGCGGGAACAATGAGCAGTTCTTC.

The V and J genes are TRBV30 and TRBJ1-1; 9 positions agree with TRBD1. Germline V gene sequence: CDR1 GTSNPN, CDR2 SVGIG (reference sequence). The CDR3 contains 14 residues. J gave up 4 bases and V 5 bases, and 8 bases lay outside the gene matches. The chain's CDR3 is CAWYRGRRGTEAFF. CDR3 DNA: TGTGCCTGGTACAGGGGGCGCCGGGGCACTGAAGCTTTCTTT.

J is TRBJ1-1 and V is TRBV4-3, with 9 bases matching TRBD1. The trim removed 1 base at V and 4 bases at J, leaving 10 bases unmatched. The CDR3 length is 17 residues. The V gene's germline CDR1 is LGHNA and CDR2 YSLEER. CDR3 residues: CASSQAQTGTGSTEAFF. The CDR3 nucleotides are TGCGCCAGCAGCCAAGCCCAAACCGGGACAGGGAGCACTGAAGCTTTCTTT.

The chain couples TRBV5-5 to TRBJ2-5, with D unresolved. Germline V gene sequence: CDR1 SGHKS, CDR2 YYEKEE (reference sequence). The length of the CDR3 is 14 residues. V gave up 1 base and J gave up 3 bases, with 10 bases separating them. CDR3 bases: TGTGCCAGCAGCTTGTTCGCAGGCAAAGAGACCCAGTACTTC. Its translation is CASSLFAGKETQYF.

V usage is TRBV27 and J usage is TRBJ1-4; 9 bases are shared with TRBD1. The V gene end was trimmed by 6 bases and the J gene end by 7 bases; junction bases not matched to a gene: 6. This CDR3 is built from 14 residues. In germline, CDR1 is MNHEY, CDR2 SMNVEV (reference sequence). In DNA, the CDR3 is TGTGCCAGCAGCTCAGGGACAGGGTTTGAAAAACTGTTTTTT. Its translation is CASSSGTGFEKLFF.

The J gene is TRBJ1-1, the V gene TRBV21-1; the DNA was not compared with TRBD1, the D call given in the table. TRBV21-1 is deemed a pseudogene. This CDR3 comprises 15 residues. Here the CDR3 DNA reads TGTGCCAGCAGCCCGGGACAGGGAACGGGAACTGAAGCTTTCTTT. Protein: CASSPGQGTGTEAFF.

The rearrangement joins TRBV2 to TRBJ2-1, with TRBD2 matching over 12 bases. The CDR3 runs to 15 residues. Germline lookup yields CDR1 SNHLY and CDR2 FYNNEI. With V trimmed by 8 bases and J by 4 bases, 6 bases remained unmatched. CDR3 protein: CASLRTSGIYNEQFF. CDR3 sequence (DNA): TGTGCCAGCTTGAGGACTAGCGGGATTTACAATGAGCAGTTCTTC.

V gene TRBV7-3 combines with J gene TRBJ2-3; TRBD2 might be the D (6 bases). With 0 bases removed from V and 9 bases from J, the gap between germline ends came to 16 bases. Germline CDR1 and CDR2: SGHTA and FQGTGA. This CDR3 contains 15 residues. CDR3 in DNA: TGTGCCAGCAGCTTAACGCCGCGGACTAAGGGGACGCAGTATTTT. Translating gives CASSLTPRTKGTQYF.

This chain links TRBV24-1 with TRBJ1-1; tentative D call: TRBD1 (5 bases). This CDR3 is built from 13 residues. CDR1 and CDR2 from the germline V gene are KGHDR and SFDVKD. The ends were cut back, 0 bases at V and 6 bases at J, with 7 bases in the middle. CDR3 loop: CATSDLEGAEAFF. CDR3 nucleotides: TGTGCCACCAGTGATTTGGAAGGGGCTGAAGCTTTCTTT.

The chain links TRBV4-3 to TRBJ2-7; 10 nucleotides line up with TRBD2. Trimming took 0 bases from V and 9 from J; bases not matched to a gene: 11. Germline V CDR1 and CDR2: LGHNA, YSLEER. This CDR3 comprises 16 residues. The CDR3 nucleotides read TGCGCCAGCAGCCAAGAGGTCGGCCTAGCGGGAGTAGGGCAGTACTTC. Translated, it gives CASSQEVGLAGVGQYF.

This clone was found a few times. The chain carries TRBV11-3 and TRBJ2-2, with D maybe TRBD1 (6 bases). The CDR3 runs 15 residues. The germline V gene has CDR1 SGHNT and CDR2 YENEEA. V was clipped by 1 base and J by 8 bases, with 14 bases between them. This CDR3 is CASSLVGQSRGELFF. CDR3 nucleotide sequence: TGTGCCAGCAGCTTAGTAGGACAGTCGAGAGGGGAGCTGTTTTTT.

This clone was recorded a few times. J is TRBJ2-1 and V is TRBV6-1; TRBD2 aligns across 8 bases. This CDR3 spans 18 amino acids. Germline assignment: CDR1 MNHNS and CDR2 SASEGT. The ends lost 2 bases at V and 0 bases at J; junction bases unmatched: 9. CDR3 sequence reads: CASSERPGRALSYNEQFF. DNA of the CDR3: TGTGCCAGCAGTGAACGTCCCGGGAGGGCCCTCTCCTACAATGAGCAGTTCTTC.

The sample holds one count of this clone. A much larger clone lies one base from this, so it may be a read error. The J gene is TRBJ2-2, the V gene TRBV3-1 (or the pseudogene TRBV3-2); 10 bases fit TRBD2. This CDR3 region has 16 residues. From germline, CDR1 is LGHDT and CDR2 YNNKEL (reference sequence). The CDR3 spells CASNQAGGMNTGELFF. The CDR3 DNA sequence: TGTGCCAGCAACCAAGCGGGAGGGATGAACACCGGGGAGCTGTTTTTT.

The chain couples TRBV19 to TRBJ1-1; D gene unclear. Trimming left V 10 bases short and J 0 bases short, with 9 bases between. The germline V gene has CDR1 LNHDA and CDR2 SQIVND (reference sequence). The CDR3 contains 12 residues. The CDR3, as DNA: TGTGCCACCCGACACCTGAACACTGAAGCTTTCTTT. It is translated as CATRHLNTEAFF.

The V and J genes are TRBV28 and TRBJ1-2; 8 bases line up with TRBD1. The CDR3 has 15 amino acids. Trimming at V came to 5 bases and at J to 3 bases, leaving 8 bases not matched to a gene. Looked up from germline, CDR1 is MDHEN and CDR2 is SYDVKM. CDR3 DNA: TGTGCCAGCAGTAACAGGGGGGCAACTTACTATGGCTACACCTTC. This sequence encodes CASSNRGATYYGYTF.

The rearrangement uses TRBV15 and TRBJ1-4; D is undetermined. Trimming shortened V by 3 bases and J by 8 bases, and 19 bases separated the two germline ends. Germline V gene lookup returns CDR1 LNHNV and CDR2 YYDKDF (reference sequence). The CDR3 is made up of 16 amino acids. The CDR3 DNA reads TGTGCCACCAGCAGCCCTAGGAGCAGCCTTCTGGAAAAACTGTTTTTT. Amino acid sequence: CATSSPRSSLLEKLFF.

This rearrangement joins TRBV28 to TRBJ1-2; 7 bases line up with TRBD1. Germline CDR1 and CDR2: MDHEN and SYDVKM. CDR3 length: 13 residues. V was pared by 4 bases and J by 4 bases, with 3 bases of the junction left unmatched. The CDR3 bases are TGTGCCAGCAGTTCGGACAGGCTCTATGGCTACACCTTC. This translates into CASSSDRLYGYTF.

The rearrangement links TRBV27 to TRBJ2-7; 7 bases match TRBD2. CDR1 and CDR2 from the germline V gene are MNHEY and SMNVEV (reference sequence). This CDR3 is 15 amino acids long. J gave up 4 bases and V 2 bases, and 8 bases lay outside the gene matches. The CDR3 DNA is TGTGCCAGCAGTTTAAAATGGACTAGTTCATACGAGCAGTACTTC. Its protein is CASSLKWTSSYEQYF.

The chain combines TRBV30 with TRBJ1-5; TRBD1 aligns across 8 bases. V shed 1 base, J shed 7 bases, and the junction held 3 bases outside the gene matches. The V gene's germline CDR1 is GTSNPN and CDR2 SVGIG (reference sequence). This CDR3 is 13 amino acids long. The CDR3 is CAWSAGGGQPQHF. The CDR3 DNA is TGTGCCTGGAGTGCAGGGGGCGGACAGCCCCAGCATTTT.

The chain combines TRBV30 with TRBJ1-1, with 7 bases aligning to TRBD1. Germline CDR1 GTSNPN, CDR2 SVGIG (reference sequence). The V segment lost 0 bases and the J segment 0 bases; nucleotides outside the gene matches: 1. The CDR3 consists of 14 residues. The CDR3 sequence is CAWSVQGLNTEAFF. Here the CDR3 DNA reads TGTGCCTGGAGTGTACAGGGGTTGAACACTGAAGCTTTCTTT.

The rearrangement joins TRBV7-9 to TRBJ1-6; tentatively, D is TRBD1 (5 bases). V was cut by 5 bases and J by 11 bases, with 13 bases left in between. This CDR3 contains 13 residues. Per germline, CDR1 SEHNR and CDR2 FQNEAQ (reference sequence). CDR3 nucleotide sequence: TGTGCCAGCAGCAGGGGAAACTATCCACCCCTCCACTTT. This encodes CASSRGNYPPLHF.